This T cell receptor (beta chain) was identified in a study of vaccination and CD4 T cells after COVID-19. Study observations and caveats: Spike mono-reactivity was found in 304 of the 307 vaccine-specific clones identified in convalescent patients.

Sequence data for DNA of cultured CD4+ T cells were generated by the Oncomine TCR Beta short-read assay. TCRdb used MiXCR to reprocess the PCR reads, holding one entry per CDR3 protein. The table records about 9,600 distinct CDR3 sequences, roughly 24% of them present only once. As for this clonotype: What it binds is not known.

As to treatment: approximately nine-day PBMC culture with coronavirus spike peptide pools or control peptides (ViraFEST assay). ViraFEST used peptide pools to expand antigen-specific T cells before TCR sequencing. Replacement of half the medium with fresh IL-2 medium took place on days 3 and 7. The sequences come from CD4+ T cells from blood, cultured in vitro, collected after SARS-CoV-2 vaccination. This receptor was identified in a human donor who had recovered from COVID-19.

The CDR3 nucleotides are TGTGCCAGCAGCGTAGACTTTATGTGGGAGGGAGGCACAGATACGCAGTATTTT. This encodes CASSVDFMWEGGTDTQYF. This chain joins TRBV9 and TRBJ2-3; 7 nucleotides agree with TRBD2. Losses at the gene ends were 0 bases for V and 1 base for J; bases not matched to a gene: 11. The V gene's germline CDR1 is SGDLS and CDR2 YYNGEE. There are 18 residues in the CDR3.